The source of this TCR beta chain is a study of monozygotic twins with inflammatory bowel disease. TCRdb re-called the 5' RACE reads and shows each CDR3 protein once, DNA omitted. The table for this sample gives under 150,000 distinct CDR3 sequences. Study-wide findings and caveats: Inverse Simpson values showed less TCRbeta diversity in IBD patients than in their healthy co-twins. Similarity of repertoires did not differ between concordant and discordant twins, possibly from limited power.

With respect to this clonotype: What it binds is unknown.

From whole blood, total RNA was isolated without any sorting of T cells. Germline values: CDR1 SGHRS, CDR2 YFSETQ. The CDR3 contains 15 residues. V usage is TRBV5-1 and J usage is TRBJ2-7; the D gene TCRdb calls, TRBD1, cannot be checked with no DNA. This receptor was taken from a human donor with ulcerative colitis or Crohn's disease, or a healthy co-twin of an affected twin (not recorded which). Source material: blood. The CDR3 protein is CASSTRELGSYEQYF. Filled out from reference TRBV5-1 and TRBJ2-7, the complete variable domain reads KAGVTQTPRYLIKTRGQQVTLSCSPISGHRSVSWYQQTPGQGLQFLFEYFSETQRNKGNFPGRFSGRQFSNSRSEMNVSTLELGDSALYLCASSTRELGSYEQYFGPGTRLTVT.